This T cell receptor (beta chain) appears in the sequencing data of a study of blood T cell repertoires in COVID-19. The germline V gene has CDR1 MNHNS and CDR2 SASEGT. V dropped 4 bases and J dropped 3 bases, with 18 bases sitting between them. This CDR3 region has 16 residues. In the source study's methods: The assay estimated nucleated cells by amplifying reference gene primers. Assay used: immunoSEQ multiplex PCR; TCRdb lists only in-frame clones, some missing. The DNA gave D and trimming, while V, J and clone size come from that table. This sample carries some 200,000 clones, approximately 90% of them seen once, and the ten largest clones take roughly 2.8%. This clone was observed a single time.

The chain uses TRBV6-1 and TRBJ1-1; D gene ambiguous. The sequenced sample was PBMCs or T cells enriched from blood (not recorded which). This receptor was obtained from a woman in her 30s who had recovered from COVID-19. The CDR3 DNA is TGTGCCAGCAGTGTTATAATACTAATGATGGACACTGAAGCTTTCTTT. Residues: CASSVIILMMDTEAFF.